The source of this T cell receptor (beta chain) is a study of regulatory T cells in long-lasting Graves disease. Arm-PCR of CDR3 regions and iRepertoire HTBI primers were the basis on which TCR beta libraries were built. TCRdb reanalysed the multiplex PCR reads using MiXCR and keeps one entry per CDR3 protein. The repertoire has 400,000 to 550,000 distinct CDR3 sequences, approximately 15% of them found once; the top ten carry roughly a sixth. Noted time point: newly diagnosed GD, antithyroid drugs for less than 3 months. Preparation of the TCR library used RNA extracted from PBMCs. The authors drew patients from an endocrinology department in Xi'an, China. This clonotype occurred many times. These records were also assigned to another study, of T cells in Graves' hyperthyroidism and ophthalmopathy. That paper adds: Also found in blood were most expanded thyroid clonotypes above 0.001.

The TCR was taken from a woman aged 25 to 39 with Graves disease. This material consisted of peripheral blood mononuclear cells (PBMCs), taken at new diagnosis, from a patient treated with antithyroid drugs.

The CDR3 DNA sequence: TGTGCCAGCTCACCACCGGCGGGAGGCGGCACAGATACGCAGTATTTT. Protein product: CASSPPAGGGTDTQYF. The chain employs TRBV18 and TRBJ2-3, with 8 bases lining up with TRBD2. CDR1 is KGHSH and CDR2 is LQKENI in the germline V gene. V was clipped by 0 bases and J by 1 base; unmatched bases: 3. The CDR3 length is 16 residues.